This T cell receptor beta chain was identified during a study of human T cells and chemical hapten exposure (dated by TCRdb to about 2021). Describing the broader study: For sensitization, 2% DPC in acetone was applied to a 2 cm by 2 cm area of upper inner arm skin. Patients additionally received weekly therapeutic DPC doses to the scalp throughout the approximately 22-week study period. Patch testing on the upper back used Finn chambers containing 0.01% DPC, with scoring done after 6 days according to International Contact Dermatitis Research Group standards. Most of the patients in the cohort were female, and the cohort covered alopecia areata with under or over 50% scalp involvement, alopecia totalis and alopecia universalis. Libraries were combined into a pool for sequencing, and differences in TCR yield between samples came mainly from small differences in library volumes within the pool. This study followed changes in the peripheral blood TCR repertoire in vivo during primary and secondary sensitization of alopecia patients to the hapten diphenylcyclopropenone (DPC). Blood was sampled from patients pre-sensitization (week 0) and at 2, 6 and about 24 weeks after DPC sensitization. For TCR sequencing, blood came from 25 to 35 alopecia patients at anywhere from one to four time points (pre-sensitization, 2, 6 and 24 weeks).

The CDR3 holds 15 amino acids from the cysteine to the phenylalanine. CDR3 DNA only is kept here, 45 bases in frame from base 1. Cut back by 8 bases and 4 bases, the V and J ends lie 19 bases apart. In the germline V gene, CDR1 corresponds to SNHLY and CDR2 to FYNNEI. In the paper's terms, the time point label means: pre-sensitization, week 0. This sample's treatment or condition label indicates: therapeutic diphenylcyclopropenone sensitization with weekly scalp DPC. Blood at each patch-test visit was drawn before the patch test was applied. Patients were considered eligible if aged 18 to 70, diagnosed with alopecia and deemed suitable for DPC therapy, and patients were excluded if pregnant. Total RNA was extracted from unfractionated whole blood that had been collected in Tempus Blood RNA tubes. A few counts support this clonotype. Its cognate antigen has yet to be identified. No base quality values were provided; no much bigger clone lies one nucleotide off.

Libraries came from RACE. Reads for this sample came from a NextSeq 500. During library preparation, unique molecular identifiers were attached to individual cDNA molecules so that TCRs could be counted quantitatively and reproducibly. From each blood RNA sample, both TCR alpha and TCR beta chains were sequenced. In the original analysis: A median of about 87,000 TCRs per sample was observed, with a range of 23,224 to 690,600. The Decombinator software suite was used to annotate V, J and CDR3 in the TCR reads. For PS versus PT1 abundance plots, all samples were subsampled to the same number of TCRs (28,000). Expanded TCRs were defined as absent before sensitization and observed at least eight times at the 2-week time point. Clones were called with MiXCR by TCRdb after fastp trimmed the public reads at Q25, and only in-frame beta chains were retained. CDR3 protein duplicates are merged, each entry listing the most common genes and DNA. These V and J calls rely on TCRdb rather than the paper's analysis. This sample holds 200,000 to 300,000 distinct CDR3 sequences; 7.5% to 10% were observed only once. Under 2.5% of the sample is held by the ten biggest clonotypes.

Study-wide findings and limitations: No change with DPC sensitization was found in the number of TCRs above 1 in 1000 frequency, and no evidence of global repertoire structure alterations was found. After repeated subsampling, the strength of the expansion versus patch-test correlation and the threshold at which it became significant changed. Expanded TCRs formed significantly more large CDR3 similarity clusters than pre-sensitization or healthy control sets, consistent with antigen-driven responses. All patients had alopecia, a presumed autoimmune disease, so their immune response might differ from that of healthy individuals. Patch test score correlated positively with the number of PT1 expanded TCRs, reaching significance at thresholds 8, 16 and 32 but not at 4.

The receptor was derived from a woman aged 40-49 years with alopecia areata. Some clones in this sample may be carry-over from other donors' samples. The chain employs TRBV2 and TRBJ2-3, and TRBD1 may be the D gene, going by 7 matching bases. This material consisted of whole blood, taken in connection with sensitization to the hapten diphenylcyclopropenone (DPC). The nucleotide sequence reads as follows: TGTGCCAGCGGGGGGCAGGGACAGACACCAGATACGCAGTATTTT. Translated, this gives CASGGQGQTPDTQYF.